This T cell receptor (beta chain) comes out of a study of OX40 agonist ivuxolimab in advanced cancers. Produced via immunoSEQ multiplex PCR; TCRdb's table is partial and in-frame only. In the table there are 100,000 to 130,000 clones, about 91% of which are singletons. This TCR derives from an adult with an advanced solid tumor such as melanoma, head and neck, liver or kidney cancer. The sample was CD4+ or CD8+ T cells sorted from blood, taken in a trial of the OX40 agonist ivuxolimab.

CDR3 loop: CASSLNGGGNQPQHF. CDR3 coding DNA: TGCGCCAGCAGCTTGAATGGAGGGGGGAATCAGCCCCAGCATTTT. The chain couples TRBV5-1 to TRBJ1-5, with D possibly being TRBD1 (6 bases). Germline-derived CDR1 and CDR2 are SGHRS and YFSETQ. The CDR3 spans 15 residues. Between the trimmed V and J ends, which lost 1 base and 4 bases, there was a span of 12 bases.